A single sample is the source of the 14 T cell receptor beta chains below, sequenced in a study of PD-1 blockade in classical Hodgkin lymphoma. As to time point: cycle 4 day 1 (C4D1), after five to seven weeks of nivolumab. Every patient relapsed after autologous stem cell transplantation, and brentuximab vedotin exposure varied. Libraries were prepared by immunoSEQ multiplex PCR; TCRdb keeps only in-frame clonotypes and omits some of them. The sample lists 25,000 to 30,000 clones; over 70% were seen once. The material sequenced was peripheral blood mononuclear cells (PBMCs), taken before the fourth cycle of nivolumab. These receptors were obtained from a human donor with classical Hodgkin lymphoma.

J is TRBJ1-2 and V is TRBV4-2; D may be TRBD1 (5 bases). The V and J ends lost 5 bases and 2 bases respectively, with 12 bases between them. CDR3 length: 14 residues. Germline V gene lookup returns CDR1 LGHNA and CDR2 YNFKEQ. The CDR3 DNA is TGTGCCAGCAGCTTGGGCTGGGACAACTATGGCTACACCTTC. Protein product: CASSLGWDNYGYTF.

V and J are TRBV15 and TRBJ1-3; D unresolved. The germline V and J ends were trimmed by 8 bases and 2 bases, with 10 bases remaining between them. This CDR3 contains 13 residues. In germline, CDR1 is LNHNV, CDR2 YYDKDF (reference sequence). CDR3 sequence: CATGVQAGNTIYF. DNA for the CDR3: TGTGCCACCGGTGTCCAGGCTGGAAACACCATATATTTT.

The J gene is TRBJ1-3, the V gene TRBV5-1, with D perhaps TRBD1 (5 bases). Germline V lookup: CDR1 SGHRS, CDR2 YFSETQ. V lost 0 bases and J 4 bases, leaving 14 bases between the germline ends. The length of the CDR3 is 16 residues. The CDR3 sequence: CASSLGPGGTGNTIYF. CDR3 bases: TGCGCCAGCAGCTTGGGCCCGGGGGGTACGGGAAACACCATATATTTT.

The gene calls are TRBV5-5 and TRBJ2-7; tentatively, D is TRBD1 (5 bases). CDR1 and CDR2 from the germline V gene are SGHKS and YYEKEE (reference sequence). The CDR3 has 13 residues. The V end was cut by 4 bases, the J end by 4 bases, with 12 bases between. CDR3 nucleotides: TGTGCCAGCAGCGCGGACAATGGTTACGAGCAGTACTTC. The encoded protein is CASSADNGYEQYF.

The chain couples TRBV7-6 to TRBJ1-4, with TRBD1 as a possible D gene (5 bases). With 1 base removed from V and 8 bases from J, the gap between germline ends came to 14 bases. Germline V gene sequence: CDR1 SGHVS, CDR2 FNYEAQ. The CDR3 totals 15 residues. The CDR3 nucleotides are TGTGCCAGCAGCTTAGGTCAGGGTTTAACGGAAAAACTGTTTTTT. It codes for CASSLGQGLTEKLFF.

J is TRBJ2-2 and V is TRBV7-2, with D hard to call. Germline values: CDR1 SGHTA, CDR2 FQGNSA. Trimming removed 5 bases at V and 5 bases at J, with 9 bases between. The CDR3 contains 13 residues. The DNA of the CDR3 is TGTGCCAGCAGCCCGGACCCAACCGGGGAGCTGTTTTTT. As protein: CASSPDPTGELFF.

This clone was recorded a few times. V usage is TRBV11-2 and J usage is TRBJ2-7; TRBD2 aligns across 9 bases. Germline-derived CDR1 and CDR2 are SGHAT and FQNNGV. CDR3 length: 15 amino acids. Trimming cost V 5 bases and J 4 bases; bases outside gene matches: 9. The CDR3 region is CASSPISGGFYEQYF. The CDR3 nucleotides read TGTGCCAGCAGCCCAATCAGCGGGGGGTTTTACGAGCAGTACTTC.

The chain joins TRBV4-1 to TRBJ1-1; TRBD1 is a possible D gene (6 bases). The CDR3 runs 17 residues. Germline CDR1 and CDR2: MGHRA and YSYEKL. Deletions cut 0 bases from V and 5 bases from J, with 19 bases between. The CDR3: CASSQDETGWGKTEAFF. The CDR3 DNA is TGCGCCAGCAGCCAAGATGAGACAGGATGGGGGAAGACTGAAGCTTTCTTT.

In nucleotides, the CDR3 is TGTGCCAGCAGTTCTTCCTCAATAGGGCTCTACGAGCAGTACTTC. Protein product: CASSSSSIGLYEQYF. This chain connects TRBV28 to TRBJ2-7; the D is unclear. The length of the CDR3 is 15 residues. V lost 4 bases, J lost 3 bases, and 16 bases lay in between. CDR1 MDHEN and CDR2 SYDVKM come from the germline V gene.

This clone is classed as medium-sized. The J gene is TRBJ1-2, the V gene TRBV29-1; D gene ambiguous. The CDR3 has 14 residues. CDR1 is SQVTM and CDR2 is ANQGSEA in the germline V gene. The V and J ends lost 4 bases and 0 bases respectively, with 12 bases between them. The CDR3 DNA follows: TGCAGCGTTGGGCGGGGAGGAACTAACTATGGCTACACCTTC. This sequence encodes CSVGRGGTNYGYTF.

The chain has TRBV9 and TRBJ2-3; 7 nucleotides agree with TRBD1. This CDR3 region has 15 residues. The V segment lost 3 bases and the J segment 9 bases; nucleotides outside the gene matches: 13. Germline lookup yields CDR1 SGDLS and CDR2 YYNGEE. The CDR3 here is CASSAFLTGFETQYF. DNA of the CDR3: TGTGCCAGCAGCGCATTCTTGACAGGGTTTGAGACGCAGTATTTT. The full variable domain, in which reference TRBV9 and TRBJ2-3 provide the parts outside the CDR3, is DSGVTQTPKHLITATGQRVTLRCSPRSGDLSVYWYQQSLDQGLQFLIQYYNGEERAKGNILERFSAQQFPDLHSELNLSSLELGDSALYFCASSAFLTGFETQYFGPGTRLTVL.

This chain joins TRBV5-1 and TRBJ2-3; no reliable D call. Germline assignment: CDR1 SGHRS and CDR2 YFSETQ. CDR3 size: 15 residues. V dropped 1 base and J dropped 2 bases, with 11 bases sitting between them. CDR3 coding DNA: TGCGCCAGCAGCTTGTATAATCCGGACACAGATACGCAGTATTTT. Translation: CASSLYNPDTDTQYF.

The rearrangement joins TRBV4-1 to TRBJ1-1, with no clear D. Germline loops: CDR1 MGHRA, CDR2 YSYEKL. Trimming stripped 1 base from V and 3 bases from J, with 12 bases between. The CDR3 spans 15 residues. The DNA for the CDR3 is TGCGCCAGCAGCCAAGGGAGAAACTGGGACACTGAAGCTTTCTTT. As protein: CASSQGRNWDTEAFF.

The V gene is TRBV13, the J gene TRBJ1-5, with D unclear. CDR3 length: 13 residues. V was shortened by 5 bases and J by 3 bases, with 8 bases between the two germline ends. Germline-derived CDR1 and CDR2 are PRHDT and FYEKMQ (reference sequence). DNA for the CDR3: TGTGCCAGCAGCACACGGGACAATCAGCCCCAGCATTTT. Translating it yields CASSTRDNQPQHF.